The 2 T cell receptor beta chains below were found in one sample sequenced in a study of blood T cell repertoires in COVID-19. Some clones are missing from TCRdb's copy, which holds only in-frame ones; the method was immunoSEQ multiplex PCR. The sample has about 300,000 clones, around 84% seen once. The sample was PBMCs or T cells enriched from blood (not recorded which). These receptors were collected from a woman in her 30s who had been exposed to COVID-19.

The gene calls are TRBV5-1 and TRBJ1-4; 7 bases line up with TRBD1. With 2 bases clipped from V and 10 bases from J, the junction kept 11 bases outside the gene matches. CDR3 length: 15 residues. Germline V gene sequence: CDR1 SGHRS, CDR2 YFSETQ. CDR3 sequence reads: CASSLDRVDFGKLFF. The CDR3, as DNA: TGCGCCAGCAGCTTAGACAGGGTTGATTTCGGAAAACTGTTTTTT.

This chain links TRBV19 with TRBJ2-6; 9 positions match TRBD1. The CDR3 runs 14 residues. V trimming: 8 bases; J trimming: 13 bases; junction bases outside the gene matches: 12. The germline gives CDR1 LNHDA, CDR2 SQIVND (reference sequence). CDR3 sequence (DNA): TGTGCCAGTTCTTCAGGAGGGACAGGGAAAGTCCTGACTTTC. It codes for CASSSGGTGKVLTF.